This T cell receptor (beta chain) was identified in a study of PD-1 blockade in classical Hodgkin lymphoma. On the study more broadly: Nivolumab was administered to patients intravenously at 3 mg/kg every 2 weeks. Overall study findings and caveats: For complete responders, baseline diversity was comparable to that of newly diagnosed patients. The drivers behind the repertoire differences, possibly disease activity or prior therapy, remain undefined.

TCRdb's table, derived via immunoSEQ multiplex PCR, lists solely in-frame clones and lacks some. The table lists roughly 140,000 clones, approximately 72% of them singletons. As for this clone: The target antigen is unknown.

Germline loops: CDR1 SGHRS, CDR2 YFSETQ. The CDR3 contains 16 residues. With V trimmed by 0 bases and J by 0 bases, 4 bases remained unmatched. Every one of the patients relapsed after autologous stem cell transplantation (brentuximab vedotin exposure was variable). This TCR derives from a human donor with classical Hodgkin lymphoma. The sample was peripheral blood mononuclear cells (PBMCs), taken before the second cycle of nivolumab. V gene TRBV5-1 combines with J gene TRBJ2-3, with TRBD2 identical over 7 bases. The CDR3 is CASSLVPAGSTDTQYF. The CDR3 nucleotides read TGCGCCAGCAGCTTGGTGCCAGCGGGGAGCACAGATACGCAGTATTTT.